The next 29 T cell receptor beta chains were all read from a single sample in a study of blood T cells in healthy people across ages. Next came a second PCR, run for about 7 to 11 cycles, which used a sample-barcoded 5' primer along with a J-beta primer mix. TCRdb redid the calling of the 5' RACE reads with MiXCR, one entry per CDR3 protein. The data show about 1.4 million distinct CDR3 sequences, approximately 59% seen once. Input material: blood. These receptors were obtained from a man aged 18 to 35 in good health.

This clonotype was seen only a few times. The CDR3 sequence is CASSSGGRITDTQYF. DNA of the CDR3: TGTGCCAGCAGTTCCGGAGGGCGCATCACAGATACGCAGTATTTT. The chain combines TRBV2 with TRBJ2-3; D might be TRBD2 (6 bases). Trimming took 5 bases from V and 2 from J, leaving 14 bases between them. CDR1 and CDR2 from the germline V gene are SNHLY and FYNNEI. The CDR3 spans 15 residues.

This clonotype was observed a single time. The chain carries TRBV6-6 and TRBJ2-7; D unresolved. V lost 4 bases and J 0 bases, leaving 10 bases between the germline ends. This CDR3 region has 14 residues. CDR1 and CDR2 (germline): MNHNY, SVGAGI (reference sequence). For the CDR3, the DNA is TGTGCCAGCAGTTCTCCGGACCGCTCCTACGAGCAGTACTTC. This translates into CASSSPDRSYEQYF.

This rearrangement joins TRBV6-5 to TRBJ2-3; D may match TRBD1 or TRBD2 (5 bases each). The CDR3 is made up of 13 amino acids. From germline, CDR1 is MNHEY and CDR2 SVGAGI. V gave up 7 bases and J gave up 3 bases, with 11 bases separating them. The CDR3, as DNA: TGTGCCAGCACTCCGGGGCCGACAGATACGCAGTATTTT. It translates to CASTPGPTDTQYF.

This clonotype was seen ten or more times. The CDR3 nucleotides are TGCAGCGCCCGGGACACCTACGAGCAGTACTTC. The encoded protein is CSARDTYEQYF. The chain uses TRBV20-1 and TRBJ2-7, with D possibly TRBD1 on 6 matching bases. Germline V gene sequence: CDR1 DFQATT, CDR2 SNEGSKA (reference sequence). CDR3 size: 11 residues.

The chain is built from TRBV27 and TRBJ2-1; perhaps TRBD2 as D (5 bases). In germline, CDR1 is MNHEY, CDR2 SMNVEV (reference sequence). Trimming cost V 10 bases and J 11 bases, with 24 bases left between them. The CDR3 covers 14 residues. The CDR3 sequence is CATSPPGETPKQFF. The CDR3 DNA sequence: TGTGCCACGTCCCCCCCCGGGGAAACCCCCAAGCAGTTCTTC.

This clonotype was seen a handful of times. The CDR3 DNA reads as TGTGCCAGCAGTGGCGTGGGGGACACTGAAGCTTTCTTT. Its protein is CASSGVGDTEAFF. This chain links TRBV2 with TRBJ1-1, with D possibly matching TRBD1 (5 bases). With 4 bases removed from V and 3 bases from J, the gap between germline ends came to 9 bases. The CDR3 has 13 residues. CDR1 and CDR2 (germline): SNHLY, FYNNEI.

The chain employs TRBV4-1 and TRBJ2-7; no definite D call. Trimming removed 4 bases from V and 2 bases from J, with 12 bases in between. This CDR3 has 14 residues. Germline loops: CDR1 MGHRA, CDR2 YSYEKL. The chain's CDR3 is CASSPVSETYEQYF. CDR3 sequence (DNA): TGCGCCAGCAGCCCTGTTAGTGAGACCTACGAGCAGTACTTC.

The chain uses TRBV11-2 and TRBJ2-7; D is unclear. CDR3 size: 15 residues. Trimming left V 3 bases short and J 0 bases short, with 12 bases between. Germline loops: CDR1 SGHAT, CDR2 FQNNGV. CDR3 in amino acids: CASSFLGDLSYEQYF. The CDR3 nucleotides read TGTGCCAGCAGCTTCTTAGGAGACCTCTCCTACGAGCAGTACTTC. The variable domain in full, with the rest retrieved from reference TRBV11-2 and TRBJ2-7, is EAGVAQSPRYKIIEKRQSVAFWCNPISGHATLYWYQQILGQGPKLLIQFQNNGVVDDSQLPKDRFSAERLKGVDSTLKIQPAKLEDSAVYLCASSFLGDLSYEQYFGPGTRLTVT.

The chain is built from TRBV4-2 and TRBJ2-7; TRBD1 might be the D (6 bases). Trimming pared 0 bases from V and 0 bases from J, leaving 15 bases between. This CDR3 contains 17 residues. Germline V lookup: CDR1 LGHNA, CDR2 YNFKEQ. The CDR3: CASSQDLGQGNSYEQYF. The CDR3 coding sequence is TGTGCCAGCAGCCAAGATCTTGGGCAGGGGAACTCCTACGAGCAGTACTTC.

This clonotype was observed a few times. In nucleotides, the CDR3 is TGCAGTGCTAGAGAGTGGGAGGGGGCAGATACGCAGTATTTT. Its translation: CSAREWEGADTQYF. This sequence joins TRBV20-1 and TRBJ2-3, with D possibly matching TRBD2 (7 bases). In germline, CDR1 is DFQATT, CDR2 SNEGSKA (reference sequence). This CDR3 has 14 residues. The V and J ends lost 0 bases and 4 bases respectively, with 11 bases between them.

The rearrangement links TRBV6-2 or TRBV6-3 to TRBJ2-2; TRBD2 is a possible D gene (5 bases). The CDR3 has 13 amino acids. Germline V lookup: CDR1 MNHEY, CDR2 SVGEGT. Trimming took off 6 bases at V and 6 bases at J, with 11 bases between the two ends. The CDR3 spells CASRLDSSGELFF. Written as DNA, the CDR3 is TGTGCCAGCAGGCTGGACTCGTCCGGGGAGCTGTTTTTT.

J is TRBJ2-1 and V is TRBV20-1; 13 positions match TRBD2. Germline V CDR1 and CDR2: DFQATT, SNEGSKA (reference sequence). This CDR3 is built from 15 residues. Trimming cost V 4 bases and J 9 bases; bases outside gene matches: 9. DNA of the CDR3: TGCAGTGCTACCCGGACTAGCGGGGGTAGAACTGAGCAGTTCTTC. Translation gives CSATRTSGGRTEQFF.

In its sample, this clonotype was seen a few times. The chain joins TRBV7-9 to TRBJ2-5, with D possibly being TRBD1 or TRBD2 (5 bases each). Trimming stripped 1 base from V and 6 bases from J, with 9 bases between. CDR3 length equals 13 residues. Germline V gene lookup returns CDR1 SEHNR and CDR2 FQNEAQ (reference sequence). The CDR3: CASSLGDLKTQYF. CDR3 nucleotides: TGTGCCAGCAGCTTAGGGGACCTTAAGACCCAGTACTTC. Combining the CDR3 with reference TRBV7-9 and TRBJ2-5 gives the whole variable domain DTGVSQNPRHKITKRGQNVTFRCDPISEHNRLYWYRQTLGQGPEFLTYFQNEAQLEKSRLLSDRFSAERPKGSFSTLEIQRTEQGDSAMYLCASSLGDLKTQYFGPGTRLLVL.

J is TRBJ2-5 and V is TRBV15; a possible D gene is TRBD1 (5 bases). The length of the CDR3 is 14 residues. V shed 0 bases and J shed 2 bases, with 7 bases lying between them. Germline V lookup: CDR1 LNHNV, CDR2 YYDKDF (reference sequence). CDR3 sequence: CATSRDRQQETQYF. DNA for the CDR3: TGTGCCACCAGCAGAGATCGACAGCAAGAGACCCAGTACTTC.

This clonotype was counted a few times. The rearrangement links TRBV7-2 to TRBJ2-7, with D possibly matching TRBD1 (6 bases). Germline V gene data show CDR1 as SGHTA and CDR2 as FQGNSA. The CDR3 is 15 residues long. V lost 6 bases and J lost 4, with 19 bases in between. CDR3 coding DNA: TGTGCCAGCAGGGACCTGACAGGCAGTCCTTACGAGCAGTACTTC. It codes for CASRDLTGSPYEQYF.

The chain combines TRBV4-1 with TRBJ2-7; the D gene is possibly TRBD2 (6 bases). Germline V gives CDR1 MGHRA, CDR2 YSYEKL. The CDR3 sequence is 14 residues long. Trimming left V 2 bases short and J 1 base short, with 9 bases between. CDR3 loop: CASSQRDSSYEQYF. The CDR3 region has the DNA TGCGCCAGCAGCCAAAGGGACTCGTCCTACGAGCAGTACTTC.

CDR3 nucleotides: TGTGCCAGCAGAGACGTAGCGGACTACTACTACGAGCAGTACTTC. This translates into CASRDVADYYYEQYF. This chain joins TRBV6-2 or TRBV6-3 and TRBJ2-4; perhaps TRBD2 as D (6 bases). The J call is uncertain, as TRBJ2-7 better fits the DNA end. Germline lookup yields CDR1 MNHEY and CDR2 SVGEGT. The CDR3 spans 15 residues.

This chain links TRBV7-2 with TRBJ1-4; D remains ambiguous. Germline CDR1 SGHTA, CDR2 FQGNSA. Trimming stripped 1 base from V and 12 bases from J, with 6 bases between. The CDR3 is made up of 11 amino acids. The chain's CDR3 is CASSLGAELFF. In nucleotides, the CDR3 is TGTGCCAGCAGCTTAGGGGCAGAACTGTTTTTT. Full variable domain (outside the CDR3, taken from reference TRBV7-2 and TRBJ1-4): GAGVSQSPSNKVTEKGKDVELRCDPISGHTALYWYRQSLGQGLEFLIYFQGNSAPDKSGLPSDRFSAERTGGSVSTLTIQRTQQEDSAVYLCASSLGAELFFGSGTQLSVL.

J is TRBJ1-1 and V is TRBV14, with 10 bases identical to TRBD1. The CDR3 consists of 20 residues. Germline V lookup: CDR1 SGHDN, CDR2 FVKESK. V lost 1 base to trimming and J lost 0 bases; unmatched junction nucleotides: 14. CDR3 residues: CASSQVKTGTGDFLNTEAFF. For the CDR3, the DNA is TGTGCCAGCAGCCAAGTCAAAACCGGGACAGGGGACTTTTTGAACACTGAAGCTTTCTTT.

This clonotype was observed a handful of times. The chain uses TRBV24-1 and TRBJ2-1, with TRBD2 matching over 7 bases. From germline, CDR1 is KGHDR and CDR2 SFDVKD. This CDR3 has 15 amino acids. V was pared by 3 bases and J by 6 bases, with 7 bases of the junction left unmatched. In DNA form, the CDR3 reads TGTGCCACCAGTGATCCCGGACTAGGGAGCAATGAGCAGTTCTTC. The encoded protein is CATSDPGLGSNEQFF.

This clonotype was counted only a few times. This chain links TRBV2 with TRBJ2-7; a weak D match, TRBD1 (5 bases). Germline V CDR1 and CDR2: SNHLY, FYNNEI. This CDR3 has 14 residues. Trimming took 7 bases from V and 0 from J, leaving 13 bases between them. The CDR3 protein is CASTHRTHSYEQYF. The CDR3 DNA sequence: TGTGCCAGCACGCACAGGACCCACTCCTACGAGCAGTACTTC.

This clonotype was seen just once. The chain recombines TRBV20-1 with TRBJ2-7; D tentatively reads TRBD1 or TRBD2 (5 bases each). The germline V gene encodes CDR1 DFQATT and CDR2 SNEGSKA (reference sequence). This CDR3 is built from 13 residues. With 3 bases removed from V and 8 bases from J, the gap between germline ends came to 17 bases. The CDR3 sequence is CSASPGPEDKQYF. CDR3 coding DNA: TGCAGTGCTAGCCCGGGGCCCGAGGATAAGCAGTACTTC.

This chain uses TRBV11-2 with TRBJ2-3; TRBD2 matches at 9 bases. CDR1 is SGHAT and CDR2 is FQNNGV in the germline V gene. The CDR3 totals 16 residues. J lost 1 base, V lost 4 bases, and 6 bases had no gene match. The CDR3 region has the DNA TGTGCCAGCAGCTCCCTTAGCGGGAGAGGCACAGATACGCAGTATTTT. Translating gives CASSSLSGRGTDTQYF. The whole variable domain, remainder taken from reference TRBV11-2 and TRBJ2-3, is EAGVAQSPRYKIIEKRQSVAFWCNPISGHATLYWYQQILGQGPKLLIQFQNNGVVDDSQLPKDRFSAERLKGVDSTLKIQPAKLEDSAVYLCASSSLSGRGTDTQYFGPGTRLTVL.

This clonotype occurred a few times. CDR3 sequence reads: CASSGTSGQETQYF. The CDR3 DNA reads as TGTGCCAGCAGTGGGACTAGCGGACAAGAGACCCAGTACTTC. The chain is built from TRBV6-1 and TRBJ2-5; 10 bases are shared with TRBD2. Germline assignment: CDR1 MNHNS and CDR2 SASEGT. V was clipped by 4 bases and J by 2 bases; unmatched bases: 1. The CDR3 length is 14 residues.

The table lists this clonotype with a few counts. The V call is TRBV7-2, the J call TRBJ1-5; TRBD1 agrees at 8 bases. With V trimmed by 2 bases and J by 1 base, 1 base remained unmatched. Per the germline V gene, CDR1 is SGHTA and CDR2 is FQGNSA. The CDR3 loop spans 15 amino acids. CDR3 amino acids: CASSLHRGSNQPQHF. CDR3 nucleotides: TGTGCCAGCAGCTTACACAGGGGGAGCAATCAGCCCCAGCATTTT.

This clonotype was recorded a few times. The chain joins TRBV2 to TRBJ2-5; TRBD2 is a possible D gene (7 bases). Germline V CDR1 and CDR2: SNHLY, FYNNEI. The CDR3 is 14 residues long. V dropped 4 bases and J dropped 5 bases, with 14 bases sitting between them. CDR3 sequence reads: CASSAGVGRETQYF. The CDR3 nucleotides are TGTGCCAGCAGTGCAGGGGTCGGGAGGGAGACCCAGTACTTC.

This clonotype was seen a few times. V is TRBV7-2 and J is TRBJ2-3; TRBD1 might be the D (6 bases). The CDR3 extends over 15 amino acids. From germline, CDR1 is SGHTA and CDR2 FQGNSA. V lost 5 bases, J lost 6 bases, and 18 bases lay in between. CDR3 sequence reads: CASSPQGSSVDTQYF. The CDR3 bases are TGTGCCAGCAGCCCACAGGGTAGCTCGGTGGATACGCAGTATTTT. Supplemented by reference TRBV7-2 and TRBJ2-3, the full variable domain reads GAGVSQSPSNKVTEKGKDVELRCDPISGHTALYWYRQSLGQGLEFLIYFQGNSAPDKSGLPSDRFSAERTGGSVSTLTIQRTQQEDSAVYLCASSPQGSSVDTQYFGPGTRLTVL.

There are a few counts of this clonotype. The rearrangement joins TRBV10-3 to TRBJ2-7; 10 positions agree with TRBD1. The CDR3 contains 15 residues. With V trimmed by 6 bases and J by 3 bases, 8 bases remained unmatched. Germline CDR1 and CDR2: ENHRY and SYGVKD. CDR3 nucleotides: TGTGCCATCAGATGGTCCGGGACAGGGGTCTACGAGCAGTACTTC. Residues: CAIRWSGTGVYEQYF.

The gene calls are TRBV12-3 or TRBV12-4 and TRBJ2-3, with 10 positions matching TRBD2. J lost 6 bases, V lost 5 bases, and 2 bases had no gene match. The CDR3 sequence is 13 residues long. CDR3 sequence reads: CASSRLAGDTQYF. The CDR3 DNA is TGTGCCAGCAGTCGACTAGCGGGCGATACGCAGTATTTT.